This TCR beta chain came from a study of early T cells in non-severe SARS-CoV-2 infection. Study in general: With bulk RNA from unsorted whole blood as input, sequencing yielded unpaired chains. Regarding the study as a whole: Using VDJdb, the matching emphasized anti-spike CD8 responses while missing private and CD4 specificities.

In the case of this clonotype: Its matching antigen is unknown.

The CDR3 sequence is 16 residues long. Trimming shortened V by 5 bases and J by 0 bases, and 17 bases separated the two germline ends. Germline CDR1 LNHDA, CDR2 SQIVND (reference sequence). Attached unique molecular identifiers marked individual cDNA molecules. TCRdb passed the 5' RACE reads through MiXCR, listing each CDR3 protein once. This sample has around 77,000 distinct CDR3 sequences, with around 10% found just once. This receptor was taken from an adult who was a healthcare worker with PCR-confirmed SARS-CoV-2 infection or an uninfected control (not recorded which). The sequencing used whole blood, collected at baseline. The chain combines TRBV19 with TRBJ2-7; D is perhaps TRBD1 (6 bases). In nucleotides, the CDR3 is TGTGCCAGTAGTGACCGAGACAGGCCCTTCTCCTACGAGCAGTACTTC. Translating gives CASSDRDRPFSYEQYF.